A selection of T cell receptor beta chains follows, all from one sample in a study of post-analysis software for immune sequencing data. MiXCR was run by TCRdb on the PCR reads, yielding one entry per CDR3 protein. The sample includes roughly 670,000 distinct CDR3 sequences, roughly three fifths of them seen just once. What was sequenced was blood. These receptors were collected from a girl aged 2 to 9 with multiple sclerosis. CDR3s include the opening cysteine and the closing phenylalanine or tryptophan. A D gene is named only where the DNA matches it firmly. Not every row has a clone size; where given, it reads once, few, many or a size class.

cdr3_length	v_call	j_call	clone_size	d_call	cdr3_aa	cdr3_nt
13	TRBV2	TRBJ2-3	NA	NA	CAGRRGLTDTQYF	TGTGCCGGCCGGCGCGGGCTCACAGATACGCAGTATTTT
15	TRBV10-2	TRBJ2-4	NA	TRBD1	CATVLDRGGKNIQYF	TGCGCCACCGTCTTGGACAGGGGCGGCAAAAACATTCAGTACTTC
16	TRBV12-3/TRBV12-4	TRBJ1-2	few	NA	CASSLGAMANYYGYTF	TGTGCCAGCAGTTTAGGGGCCATGGCCAACTACTATGGCTACACCTTC
15	TRBV4-1	TRBJ2-5	NA	NA	CASSPLGRGQETQYF	TGCGCCAGTAGCCCCCTCGGGCGGGGTCAAGAGACCCAGTACTTC
17	TRBV20-1	TRBJ2-1	NA	TRBD2	CSAPRFVRSGGPHEQFF	TGCAGTGCCCCTCGCTTTGTGAGGAGCGGGGGCCCCCATGAGCAGTTCTTC
10	TRBV12-3/TRBV12-4	TRBJ2-2	NA	NA	CASSLRELFF	TGTGCCAGCAGTCTCAGGGAGCTGTTTTTT
13	TRBV10-3	TRBJ1-2	NA	NA	CAIREQGNYGYTF	TGTGCCATCAGGGAGCAGGGTAACTATGGCTACACCTTC
14	TRBV7-9	TRBJ2-5	NA	NA	CASSLEGPAQTQYF	TGTGCCAGCAGCCTCGAGGGCCCAGCCCAGACCCAGTACTTC
15	TRBV7-3	TRBJ2-5	NA	TRBD1	CASSPGTGPGKTQYF	TGTGCCAGCAGCCCCGGGACAGGGCCTGGGAAGACCCAGTACTTC
16	TRBV2	TRBJ2-1	NA	TRBD2	CASRDPGTSPYNEQFF	TGTGCCAGCAGGGACCCCGGGACTAGCCCCTACAATGAGCAGTTCTTC
16	TRBV6-6	TRBJ2-3	NA	NA	CASSYPQRISTDTQYF	TGTGCCAGCAGTTACCCCCAGCGCATTAGCACAGATACGCAGTATTTT
16	TRBV13	TRBJ2-1	NA	NA	CASRGRGAQVNNEQFF	TGTGCCAGCAGGGGGAGGGGGGCCCAGGTGAATAATGAGCAGTTCTTC
13	TRBV29-1	TRBJ2-7	once	TRBD1	CNVPAAGGYEQYF	TGCAACGTTCCCGCGGCAGGGGGCTACGAGCAGTACTTC
15	TRBV6-5	TRBJ1-1	NA	TRBD1	CASSYSHRGTTEAFF	TGTGCCAGCAGTTACTCGCACAGGGGAACGACTGAAGCTTTCTTT
17	TRBV5-1	TRBJ2-5	NA	TRBD2	CASSPSTSGAWGETQYF	TGCGCCAGCAGTCCAAGCACTAGCGGAGCATGGGGGGAGACCCAGTACTTC
16	TRBV13	TRBJ2-1	few	NA	CASSLERQADYNEQFF	TGTGCCAGCAGCTTAGAGCGCCAAGCGGACTACAATGAGCAGTTCTTC
15	TRBV6-5	TRBJ2-5	NA	NA	CASSYSWVSQETQYF	TGTGCCAGCAGTTACTCGTGGGTGAGCCAAGAGACCCAGTACTTC
13	TRBV7-2	TRBJ2-3	NA	NA	CASSFVGEDTQYF	TGTGCCAGCAGCTTTGTAGGGGAAGATACGCAGTATTTT
12	TRBV12-3/TRBV12-4	TRBJ2-3	NA	NA	CASISGVDTQYF	TGTGCCAGCATCTCGGGGGTAGATACGCAGTATTTT
15	TRBV11-2	TRBJ2-7	NA	NA	CASSSDLGRTYEQYF	TGTGCCAGCAGCTCAGATCTAGGTAGGACCTACGAGCAGTACTTC
14	TRBV5-6	TRBJ2-5	NA	TRBD2	CASGLAGVEETQYF	TGTGCCAGCGGACTAGCGGGGGTAGAAGAGACCCAGTACTTC
16	TRBV6-5	TRBJ2-7	NA	TRBD1	CASSYSPGQGNYEQYF	TGTGCCAGCAGTTACTCGCCGGGACAGGGGAACTACGAGCAGTACTTC